The 10 T cell receptor beta chains reported below all come from one sample, sequenced in a study of early T cells in non-severe SARS-CoV-2 infection. TCRdb ran MiXCR on the 5' RACE reads and lists one entry per CDR3 protein. Among about 49,000 distinct CDR3 sequences listed, 12% were seen once. Material for sequencing was whole blood. These receptors originate from an adult who was a healthcare worker with PCR-confirmed SARS-CoV-2 infection or an uninfected control (not recorded which).

This chain joins TRBV6-4 and TRBJ2-2; D is unclear. Looked up from germline, CDR1 is MRHNA and CDR2 is SNTAGT. CDR3 size: 13 residues. The ends were cut back, 3 bases at V and 5 bases at J, with 7 bases in the middle. CDR3 sequence reads: CASSERKTGELFF. The DNA of the CDR3 is TGTGCCAGCAGTGAACGGAAAACCGGGGAGCTGTTTTTT.

The table lists this clonotype with many counts. The chain joins TRBV9 to TRBJ2-7; TRBD2 agrees at 14 bases. The V gene's germline CDR1 is SGDLS and CDR2 YYNGEE. Trimming removed 3 bases from V and 5 bases from J; junction bases left unmatched: 7. CDR3 length: 16 amino acids. CDR3 DNA: TGTGCCAGCAGCGCCAGACTAGCGGGAGGGCGAGACGAGCAGTACTTC. Translated: CASSARLAGGRDEQYF.

This clonotype was picked up a small number of times. The rearrangement uses TRBV28 and TRBJ2-5; D not certain. Trimming stripped 5 bases from V and 5 bases from J, with 12 bases between. CDR1 MDHEN and CDR2 SYDVKM come from the germline V gene. The CDR3 is made up of 13 amino acids. The CDR3, as DNA: TGTGCCAGCAGTCTTGTGGCTACGGAGACCCAGTACTTC. Protein: CASSLVATETQYF.

The chain joins TRBV10-1 to TRBJ1-1, with D perhaps TRBD1 (6 bases). Germline V CDR1 and CDR2: WNHNN, SYGVQD (reference sequence). The CDR3 totals 14 residues. V was pared by 2 bases and J by 3 bases, with 10 bases between. The DNA for the CDR3 is TGCGCCAGCAGTGAGCACAGGGAGGACACTGAAGCTTTCTTT. It codes for CASSEHREDTEAFF.

This clonotype was counted at least ten times. The chain links TRBV19 to TRBJ2-7; D tentatively reads TRBD1 or TRBD2 (5 bases each). V was shortened by 9 bases and J by 2 bases, with 14 bases between the two germline ends. Germline assignment: CDR1 LNHDA and CDR2 SQIVND (reference sequence). The CDR3 is 13 residues long. The CDR3 DNA sequence: TGTGCCAGCTCCGGGACGGTGACCTACGAGCAGTACTTC. It is translated as CASSGTVTYEQYF.

This chain connects TRBV7-8 to TRBJ2-1, with TRBD2 identical over 9 bases. Per germline, CDR1 SGHVS and CDR2 FQNEAQ. Trimming took 5 bases from V and 12 from J; bases not matched to a gene: 17. This CDR3 region has 16 residues. This CDR3 reads CASSKLAGESRSRQFF. DNA for the CDR3: TGTGCCAGCAGCAAATTAGCGGGAGAAAGCAGGAGCCGGCAGTTCTTC.

This clonotype was seen many times. The V gene is TRBV2, the J gene TRBJ2-1; D possibly uses TRBD1 or TRBD2 (5 bases each). This CDR3 is built from 12 residues. Trimming shortened V by 6 bases and J by 9 bases, and 12 bases separated the two germline ends. The V gene's germline CDR1 is SNHLY and CDR2 FYNNEI. In nucleotides, the CDR3 is TGTGCCAGCAGGGTACTAGGGACTGAGCAGTTCTTC. It encodes CASRVLGTEQFF.

At least ten counts were recorded for this clonotype. This sequence joins TRBV12-3 or TRBV12-4 and TRBJ1-1; D unclear. Trimming took 7 bases from V and 0 from J, leaving 12 bases between them. The CDR3 spans 14 residues. The CDR3 here is CASILRKLNTEAFF. The CDR3 coding sequence is TGTGCCAGCATCTTGAGGAAGTTGAACACTGAAGCTTTCTTT.

This clonotype was counted ten times or more. The CDR3 DNA reads TGTGCCAGCCGGAACTACGGTAGCACAGATACGCAGTATTTT. Translation gives CASRNYGSTDTQYF. This chain links TRBV25-1 with TRBJ2-3; D is unclear. CDR3 length equals 14 residues. Germline loops: CDR1 MGHDK, CDR2 SYGVNS. The germline V and J ends were trimmed by 8 bases and 0 bases, with 12 bases remaining between them. Full variable domain (outside the CDR3, taken from reference TRBV25-1 and TRBJ2-3): EADIYQTPRYLVIGTGKKITLECSQTMGHDKMYWYQQDPGMELHLIHYSYGVNSTEKGDLSSESTVSRIRTEHFPLTLESARPSHTSQYLCASRNYGSTDTQYFGPGTRLTVL.

This clonotype has only a few counts. This chain joins TRBV18 and TRBJ2-7; TRBD1 agrees at 7 bases. CDR1 KGHSH and CDR2 LQKENI come from the germline V gene. The CDR3 is 12 residues long. Trimming removed 4 bases from V and 7 bases from J; junction bases left unmatched: 4. The CDR3 loop reads CASSHRTGEQYF. The CDR3 DNA is TGTGCCAGCTCACACCGGACAGGAGAGCAGTACTTC.